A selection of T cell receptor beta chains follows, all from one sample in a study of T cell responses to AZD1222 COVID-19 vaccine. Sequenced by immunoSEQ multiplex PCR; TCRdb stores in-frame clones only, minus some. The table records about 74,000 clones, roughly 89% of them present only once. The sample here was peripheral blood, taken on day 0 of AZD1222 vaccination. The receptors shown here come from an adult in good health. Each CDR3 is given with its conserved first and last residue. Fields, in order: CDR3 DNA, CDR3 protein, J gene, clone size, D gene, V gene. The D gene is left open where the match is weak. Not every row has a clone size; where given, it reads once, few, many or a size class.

cdr3_nt: TGTGCCAGCAGCGGGACTAGCGGGAGGAACGAGCAGTACTTC; cdr3_aa: CASSGTSGRNEQYF; j_call: TRBJ2-7; clone_size: NA; d_call: TRBD2; v_call: TRBV3-1/TRBV3-2
cdr3_nt: TGTGCCAGCAGCCGGAGGGGAGGGCAGTATTTT; cdr3_aa: CASSRRGGQYF; j_call: TRBJ2-3; clone_size: NA; d_call: NA; v_call: TRBV28
cdr3_nt: TGTGCCAGTAGTACGACCGGGACAGGGGGCGCGGGAGGCTACACCTTC; cdr3_aa: CASSTTGTGGAGGYTF; j_call: TRBJ1-2; clone_size: NA; d_call: TRBD1; v_call: TRBV19
cdr3_nt: TGTGCCAGCAGTGAAGAGGACAGGGCTGGAAACACCATATATTTT; cdr3_aa: CASSEEDRAGNTIYF; j_call: TRBJ1-3; clone_size: NA; d_call: TRBD1; v_call: TRBV2
cdr3_nt: TGTGCCAGCAGTCCGATCTCCACTTGGAACAATGAGCAGTTCTTC; cdr3_aa: CASSPISTWNNEQFF; j_call: TRBJ2-1; clone_size: NA; d_call: NA; v_call: TRBV28
cdr3_nt: TGTGCCAGCACTGCCGACGTTTTCTATGGCTACACCTTC; cdr3_aa: CASTADVFYGYTF; j_call: TRBJ1-2; clone_size: many; d_call: NA; v_call: TRBV6-5
cdr3_nt: TGTGCCAGCAGCCCCGGGAGTAGCCCATCCTACAATGAGCAGTTCTTC; cdr3_aa: CASSPGSSPSYNEQFF; j_call: TRBJ2-1; clone_size: NA; d_call: NA; v_call: TRBV11-3
cdr3_nt: TGTGCCAGCAGCCCCGTTTTACTAGCGGGCTACAATGAGCAGTTCTTC; cdr3_aa: CASSPVLLAGYNEQFF; j_call: TRBJ2-1; clone_size: NA; d_call: TRBD2; v_call: TRBV14
cdr3_nt: TGCGCCAGCAGCTCCGCACCGAAAGAGGGAGATACGCAGTATTTT; cdr3_aa: CASSSAPKEGDTQYF; j_call: TRBJ2-3; clone_size: NA; d_call: NA; v_call: TRBV5-1
cdr3_nt: TGTGCCAGTAGTATTGGGTTCAATGAGCAGTTCTTC; cdr3_aa: CASSIGFNEQFF; j_call: TRBJ2-1; clone_size: once; d_call: NA; v_call: TRBV19
cdr3_nt: TGTGCCAGCAGCGAACACAGGGGAACTGGGGCCAACGTCCTGACTTTC; cdr3_aa: CASSEHRGTGANVLTF; j_call: TRBJ2-6; clone_size: once; d_call: TRBD1; v_call: TRBV9
cdr3_nt: TGTGCCAGCAGTAATCCGGGACTCCCTCGGGAGACCCAGTACTTC; cdr3_aa: CASSNPGLPRETQYF; j_call: TRBJ2-5; clone_size: NA; d_call: NA; v_call: TRBV6-2/TRBV6-3
cdr3_nt: TGCGCCAGCAGCGCCTCCGGCACGGATGATGAAAAACTGTTTTTT; cdr3_aa: CASSASGTDDEKLFF; j_call: TRBJ1-4; clone_size: once; d_call: NA; v_call: TRBV5-1
cdr3_nt: TGTGCCAGCAGTACGACAGGGGTGGGGAACACCGGGGAGCTGTTTTTT; cdr3_aa: CASSTTGVGNTGELFF; j_call: TRBJ2-2; clone_size: NA; d_call: TRBD1; v_call: TRBV27
cdr3_nt: TGTGCCACCAGTTCCTTGGGACAGGAGAACACCGGGGAGCTGTTTTTT; cdr3_aa: CATSSLGQENTGELFF; j_call: TRBJ2-2; clone_size: few; d_call: TRBD1; v_call: TRBV24-1